This T cell receptor (beta chain) is drawn from a study of CXCR3-negative and CXCR3-positive naive CD8 T cells. Study-wide results and limits: Naive subsets did not differ in surface CD5, and TRB CDR3 properties served to infer TCR strength.

This CDR3 has 13 amino acids. Germline loops: CDR1 SNHLY, CDR2 FYNNEI. 250,000 to 300,000 cells per CD8+ T cell subset were flow-sorted in triplicate. By phenotype, naive CD8+ T cells were CD45RO-CCR7+CD27+CD95-. The libraries of TRB cDNA were prepared using 5' RACE with UMI labels. TCRdb re-called the 5' RACE reads; every CDR3 protein appears as one record, without DNA. The sample features about 9,600 distinct CDR3 sequences, with roughly 1% in its top ten. Regarding this clonotype: The antigen is not known.

The clonotype comes from a human donor in good health. Some clones in this sample may be carry-over from other donors' samples. This chain links TRBV2 with TRBJ2-7; lacking DNA, the TRBD1 call made by TCRdb goes unchecked. Sequenced material: naive CXCR3- CD8+ T cells from blood. As for subset: CD45RO-CCR7+CD27+CD95- naive CD8+ T cells lacking CXCR3 (TNR3-). CDR3 protein: CASGGQATYEQYF.